This T cell receptor beta chain was retrieved from a study of cytomegalovirus exposure and HLA in healthy donors. Whole-study context: The same platform was used for the roughly 110 validation repertoires as for the approximately 610 first-cohort repertoires, as reported in a later analysis. Findings and limits, study-wide: Many donors carried some public TCRs, although rarity characterized most TCR sequences. A few chains tied to CMV proved CMV antigen-specific in vitro. The classifier reportedly diagnosed cytomegalovirus status with high specificity and sensitivity.

The table lists this clone with a count of one. Its matching antigen is unknown. The protocol was immunoSEQ multiplex PCR, while the TCRdb copy is restricted to in-frame clones and leaves out a portion. Of over 80,000 clones in the sample, around 85% were seen once. The V gene lost 3 bases and the J gene lost 6 bases, with 15 bases spanning the gap. CDR3 length: 15 residues. CDR1 is LNHDA and CDR2 is SQIVND in the germline V gene (reference sequence). This chain links TRBV19 with TRBJ1-5, with a tentative D call TRBD1 (5 bases). The receptor was derived from a man aged 18 to 30 in good health and CMV-seropositive. Specimen: PBMCs. Here the CDR3 DNA reads TGTGCCAGTAGTATTACCTCGGGGGGGATTCAGCCCCAGCATTTT. Amino acid sequence: CASSITSGGIQPQHF. Full variable domain (remainder filled in from reference TRBV19 and TRBJ1-5): DGGITQSPKYLFRKEGQNVTLSCEQNLNHDAMYWYRQDPGQGLRLIYYSQIVNDFQKGDIAEGYSVSREKKESFPLTVTSAQKNPTAFYLCASSITSGGIQPQHFGDGTRLSIL.